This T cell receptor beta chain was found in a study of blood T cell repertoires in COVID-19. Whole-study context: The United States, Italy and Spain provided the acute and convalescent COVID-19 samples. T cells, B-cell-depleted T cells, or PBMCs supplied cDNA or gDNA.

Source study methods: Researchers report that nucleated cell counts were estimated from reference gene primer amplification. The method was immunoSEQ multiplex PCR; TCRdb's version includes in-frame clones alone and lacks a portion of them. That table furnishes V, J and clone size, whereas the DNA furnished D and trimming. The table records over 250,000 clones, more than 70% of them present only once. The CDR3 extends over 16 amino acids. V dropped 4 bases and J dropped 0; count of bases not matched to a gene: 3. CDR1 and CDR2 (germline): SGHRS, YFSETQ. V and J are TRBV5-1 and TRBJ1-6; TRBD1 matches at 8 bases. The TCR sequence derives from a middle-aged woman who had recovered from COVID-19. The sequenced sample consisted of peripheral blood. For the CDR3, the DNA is TGCGCCAGCAGCCCGGACAGGGCCTCCTATAATTCACCCCTCCACTTT. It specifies CASSPDRASYNSPLHF. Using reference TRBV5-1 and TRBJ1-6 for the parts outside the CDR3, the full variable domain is KAGVTQTPRYLIKTRGQQVTLSCSPISGHRSVSWYQQTPGQGLQFLFEYFSETQRNKGNFPGRFSGRQFSNSRSEMNVSTLELGDSALYLCASSPDRASYNSPLHFGNGTRLTVT.